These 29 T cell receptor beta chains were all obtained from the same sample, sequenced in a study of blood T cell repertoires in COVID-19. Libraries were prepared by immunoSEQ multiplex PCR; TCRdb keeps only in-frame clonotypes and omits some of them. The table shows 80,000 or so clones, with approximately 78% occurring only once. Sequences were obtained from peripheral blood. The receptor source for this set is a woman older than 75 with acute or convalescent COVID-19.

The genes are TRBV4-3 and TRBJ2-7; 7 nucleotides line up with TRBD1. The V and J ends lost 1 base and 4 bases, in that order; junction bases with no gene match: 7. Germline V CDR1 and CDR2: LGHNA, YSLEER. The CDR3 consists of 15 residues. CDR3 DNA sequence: TGCGCCAGCAGCCAAGCGCGACAGGGAAAGTACGAGCAGTACTTC. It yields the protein CASSQARQGKYEQYF.

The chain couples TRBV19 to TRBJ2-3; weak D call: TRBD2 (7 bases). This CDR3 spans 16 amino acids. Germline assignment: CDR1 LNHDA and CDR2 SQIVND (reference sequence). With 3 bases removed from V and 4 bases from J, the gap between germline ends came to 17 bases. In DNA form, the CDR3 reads TGTGCCAGTAGTATTGGTTCGGGGGGCAGGGCAGATACGCAGTATTTT. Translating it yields CASSIGSGGRADTQYF.

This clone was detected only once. The CDR3, as DNA: TGTGCCAGCTCACCACTTTCGGGGGGACCCCAAGAGACCCAGTACTTC. Its protein product is CASSPLSGGPQETQYF. This sequence joins TRBV18 and TRBJ2-5; TRBD2 agrees at 7 bases. V was pared by 1 base and J by 1 base, with 6 bases of the junction left unmatched. Per the germline V gene, CDR1 is KGHSH and CDR2 is LQKENI. The CDR3 runs to 16 residues. Full variable domain (remainder filled in from reference TRBV18 and TRBJ2-5): NAGVMQNPRHLVRRRGQEARLRCSPMKGHSHVYWYRQLPEEGLKFMVYLQKENIIDESGMPKERFSAEFPKEGPSILRIQQVVRGDSAAYFCASSPLSGGPQETQYFGPGTRLLVL.

The CDR3 is CASSERETQYF. CDR3 sequence (DNA): TGTGCCAGCAGTGAGAGGGAGACCCAGTACTTC. The chain is built from TRBV2 and TRBJ2-5; no definite D call. This CDR3 spans 11 amino acids. The V gene lost 3 bases and the J gene lost 5 bases, with 4 bases spanning the gap. The germline V gene has CDR1 SNHLY and CDR2 FYNNEI.

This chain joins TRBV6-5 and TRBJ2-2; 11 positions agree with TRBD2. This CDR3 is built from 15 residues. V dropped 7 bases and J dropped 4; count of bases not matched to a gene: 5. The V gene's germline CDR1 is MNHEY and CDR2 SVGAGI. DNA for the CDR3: TGTGCCAGCAATTTTCTAGCGGGGGGCACCGGGGAGCTGTTTTTT. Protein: CASNFLAGGTGELFF.

The CDR3, as DNA: TGTGCCAGCAGCCTTGAGGGGGGGAGGGGAGGCTACACCTTC. It translates to CASSLEGGRGGYTF. J is TRBJ1-2 and V is TRBV11-2, with D possibly matching TRBD1 (6 bases). Germline CDR1 is SGHAT and CDR2 is FQNNGV. The V end lost 5 bases, the J end lost 8 bases, and 18 bases lay between the germline ends. This CDR3 has 14 residues. Looking up the rest from reference TRBV11-2 and TRBJ1-2 gives the full variable domain: EAGVAQSPRYKIIEKRQSVAFWCNPISGHATLYWYQQILGQGPKLLIQFQNNGVVDDSQLPKDRFSAERLKGVDSTLKIQPAKLEDSAVYLCASSLEGGRGGYTFGSGTRLTVV.

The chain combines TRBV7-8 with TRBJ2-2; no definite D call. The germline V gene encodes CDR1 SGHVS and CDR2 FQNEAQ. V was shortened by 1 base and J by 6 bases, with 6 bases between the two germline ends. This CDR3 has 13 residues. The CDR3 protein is CASSLVYPGELFF. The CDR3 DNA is TGTGCCAGCAGCTTAGTCTATCCCGGGGAGCTGTTTTTT.

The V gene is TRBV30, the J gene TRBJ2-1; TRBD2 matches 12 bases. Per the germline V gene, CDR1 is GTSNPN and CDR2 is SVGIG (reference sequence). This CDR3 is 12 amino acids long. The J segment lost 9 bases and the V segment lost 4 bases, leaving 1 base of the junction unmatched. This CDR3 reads CAWTSGGGEQFF. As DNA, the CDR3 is TGTGCCTGGACTAGCGGGGGGGGTGAGCAGTTCTTC.

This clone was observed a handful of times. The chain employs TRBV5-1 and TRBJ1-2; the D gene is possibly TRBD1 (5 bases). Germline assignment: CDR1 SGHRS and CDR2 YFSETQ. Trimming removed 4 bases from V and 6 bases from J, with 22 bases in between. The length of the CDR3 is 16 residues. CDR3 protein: CASSRPMGGRINGYTF. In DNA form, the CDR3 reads TGCGCCAGCAGCCGGCCTATGGGGGGACGAATTAATGGCTACACCTTC. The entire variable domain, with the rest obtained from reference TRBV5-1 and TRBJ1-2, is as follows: KAGVTQTPRYLIKTRGQQVTLSCSPISGHRSVSWYQQTPGQGLQFLFEYFSETQRNKGNFPGRFSGRQFSNSRSEMNVSTLELGDSALYLCASSRPMGGRINGYTFGSGTRLTVV.

The CDR3 region has the DNA TGTGCCAGCAGTCCGGACAGGGATCAGCCCCAGCATTTT. Amino acids: CASSPDRDQPQHF. The chain is built from TRBV6-6 and TRBJ1-5, with 8 bases fitting TRBD1. This CDR3 spans 13 amino acids. V gave up 5 bases and J gave up 5 bases; unmatched junction bases: 2. Germline V gives CDR1 MNHNY, CDR2 SVGAGI (reference sequence).

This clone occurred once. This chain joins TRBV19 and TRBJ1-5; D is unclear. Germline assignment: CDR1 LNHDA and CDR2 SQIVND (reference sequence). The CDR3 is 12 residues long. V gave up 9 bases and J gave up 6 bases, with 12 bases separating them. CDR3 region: CASPTGCQPQHF. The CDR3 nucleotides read TGTGCCAGCCCGACGGGGTGTCAGCCCCAGCATTTT.

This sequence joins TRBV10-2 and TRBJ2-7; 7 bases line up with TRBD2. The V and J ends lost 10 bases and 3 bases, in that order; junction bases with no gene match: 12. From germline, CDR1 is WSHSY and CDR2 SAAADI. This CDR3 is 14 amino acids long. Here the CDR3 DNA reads TGCGCCACTCTGGGGCTAGCGGAATACTACGAGCAGTACTTC. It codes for CATLGLAEYYEQYF.

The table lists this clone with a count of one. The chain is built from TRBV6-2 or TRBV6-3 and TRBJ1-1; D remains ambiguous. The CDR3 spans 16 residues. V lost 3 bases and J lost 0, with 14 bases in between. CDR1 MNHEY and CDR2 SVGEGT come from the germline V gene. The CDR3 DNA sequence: TGTGCCAGCAGTTATAAGGGCGGACTCATGAACACTGAAGCTTTCTTT. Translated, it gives CASSYKGGLMNTEAFF.

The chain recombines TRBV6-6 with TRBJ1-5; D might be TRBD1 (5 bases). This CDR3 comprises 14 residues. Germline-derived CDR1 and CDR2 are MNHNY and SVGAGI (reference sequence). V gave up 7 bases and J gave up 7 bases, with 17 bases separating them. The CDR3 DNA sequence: TGTGCCAGCACGGACACCCAGGGAGGCCAGCCCCAGCATTTT. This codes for CASTDTQGGQPQHF.

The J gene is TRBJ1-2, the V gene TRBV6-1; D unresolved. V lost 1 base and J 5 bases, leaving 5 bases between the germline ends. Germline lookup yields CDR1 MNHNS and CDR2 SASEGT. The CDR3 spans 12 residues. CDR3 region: CASSEVEYGYTF. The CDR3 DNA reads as TGTGCCAGCAGTGAAGTTGAGTATGGCTACACCTTC.

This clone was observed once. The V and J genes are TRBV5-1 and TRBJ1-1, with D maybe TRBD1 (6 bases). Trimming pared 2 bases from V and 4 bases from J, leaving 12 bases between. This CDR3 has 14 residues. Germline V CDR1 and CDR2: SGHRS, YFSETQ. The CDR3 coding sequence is TGCGCCAGCAGCTTTGCAGGGGTTGCCACTGAAGCTTTCTTT. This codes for CASSFAGVATEAFF.

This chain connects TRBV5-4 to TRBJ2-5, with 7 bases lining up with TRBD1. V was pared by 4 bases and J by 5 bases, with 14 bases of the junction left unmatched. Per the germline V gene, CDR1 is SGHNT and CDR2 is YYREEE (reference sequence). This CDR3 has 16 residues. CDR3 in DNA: TGTGCCAGCAGCCCCATCGGGACAGTTTTATCCGAGACCCAGTACTTC. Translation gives CASSPIGTVLSETQYF.

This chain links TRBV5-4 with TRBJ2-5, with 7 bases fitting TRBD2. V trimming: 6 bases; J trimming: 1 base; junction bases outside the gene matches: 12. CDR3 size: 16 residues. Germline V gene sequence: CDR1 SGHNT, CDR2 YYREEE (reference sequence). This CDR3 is CASTPGGVGRQETQYF. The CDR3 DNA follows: TGTGCCAGCACCCCGGGAGGCGTCGGACGCCAAGAGACCCAGTACTTC.

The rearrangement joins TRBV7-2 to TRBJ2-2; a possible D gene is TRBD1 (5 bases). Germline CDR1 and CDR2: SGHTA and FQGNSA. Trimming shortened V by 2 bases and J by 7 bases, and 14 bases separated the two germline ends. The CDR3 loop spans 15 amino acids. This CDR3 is CASSLYGQGIGELFF. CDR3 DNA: TGTGCCAGCAGCTTATACGGTCAGGGAATCGGGGAGCTGTTTTTT.

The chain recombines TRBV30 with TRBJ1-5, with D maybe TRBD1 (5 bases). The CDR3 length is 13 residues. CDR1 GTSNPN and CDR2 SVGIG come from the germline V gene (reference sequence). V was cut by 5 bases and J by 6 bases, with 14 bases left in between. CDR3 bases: TGTGCCTGGGCCGCGGGGGTATTTCAGCCCCAGCATTTT. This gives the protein CAWAAGVFQPQHF.

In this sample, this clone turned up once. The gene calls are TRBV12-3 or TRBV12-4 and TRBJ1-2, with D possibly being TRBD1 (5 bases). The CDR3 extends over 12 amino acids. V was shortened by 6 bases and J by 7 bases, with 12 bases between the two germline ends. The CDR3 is CASSPMGGGYTF. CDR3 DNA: TGTGCCAGCAGCCCGATGGGGGGTGGCTACACCTTC.

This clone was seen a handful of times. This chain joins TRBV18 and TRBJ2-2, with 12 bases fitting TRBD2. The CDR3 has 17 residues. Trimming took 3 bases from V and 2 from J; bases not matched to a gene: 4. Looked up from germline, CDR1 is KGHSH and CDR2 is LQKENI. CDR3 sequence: CASSPTSGGINTGELFF. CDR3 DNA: TGTGCCAGCTCACCGACTAGCGGGGGAATTAACACCGGGGAGCTGTTTTTT.

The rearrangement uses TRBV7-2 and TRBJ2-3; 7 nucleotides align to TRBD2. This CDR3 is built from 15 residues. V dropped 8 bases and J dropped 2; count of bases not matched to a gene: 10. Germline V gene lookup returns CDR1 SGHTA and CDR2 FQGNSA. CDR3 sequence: CASAGRGYNTDTQYF. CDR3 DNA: TGTGCCAGCGCCGGGCGGGGGTACAACACAGATACGCAGTATTTT.

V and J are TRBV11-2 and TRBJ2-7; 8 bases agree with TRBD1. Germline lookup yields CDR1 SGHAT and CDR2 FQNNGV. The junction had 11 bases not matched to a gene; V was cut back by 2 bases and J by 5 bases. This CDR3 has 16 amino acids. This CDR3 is CASSLWAGQGTNEQYF. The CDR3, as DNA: TGTGCCAGCAGCTTATGGGCCGGACAGGGTACCAACGAGCAGTACTTC.

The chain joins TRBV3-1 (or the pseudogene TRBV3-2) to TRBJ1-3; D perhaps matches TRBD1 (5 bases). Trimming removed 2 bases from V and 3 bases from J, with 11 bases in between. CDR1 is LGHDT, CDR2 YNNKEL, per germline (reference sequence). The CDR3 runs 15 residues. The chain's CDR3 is CASSQNGQGGNTIYF. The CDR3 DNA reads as TGTGCCAGCAGCCAAAACGGACAAGGTGGAAACACCATATATTTT.

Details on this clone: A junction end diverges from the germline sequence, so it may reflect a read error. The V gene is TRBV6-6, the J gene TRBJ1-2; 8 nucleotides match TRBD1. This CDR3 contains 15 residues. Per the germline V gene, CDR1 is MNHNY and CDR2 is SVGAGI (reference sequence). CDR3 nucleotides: TGTGCCAGCAGTAACTCGGACAGGGAAAACTATGGCTACACCTTC. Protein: CASSNSDRENYGYTF.

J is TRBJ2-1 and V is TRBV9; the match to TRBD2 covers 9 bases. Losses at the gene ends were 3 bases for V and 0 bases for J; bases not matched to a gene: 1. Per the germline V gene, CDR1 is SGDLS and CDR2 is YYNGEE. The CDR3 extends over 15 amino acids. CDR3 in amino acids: CASSGAGGSYNEQFF. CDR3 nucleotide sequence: TGTGCCAGCAGCGGAGCGGGGGGCTCCTACAATGAGCAGTTCTTC. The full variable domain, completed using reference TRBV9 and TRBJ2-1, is DSGVTQTPKHLITATGQRVTLRCSPRSGDLSVYWYQQSLDQGLQFLIQYYNGEERAKGNILERFSAQQFPDLHSELNLSSLELGDSALYFCASSGAGGSYNEQFFGPGTRLTVL.

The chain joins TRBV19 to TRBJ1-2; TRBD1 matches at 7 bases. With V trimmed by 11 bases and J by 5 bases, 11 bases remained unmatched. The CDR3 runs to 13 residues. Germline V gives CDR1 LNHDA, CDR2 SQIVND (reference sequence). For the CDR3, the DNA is TGTGCCGGGAAGACAGGGCATCATTATGGCTACACCTTC. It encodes CAGKTGHHYGYTF.

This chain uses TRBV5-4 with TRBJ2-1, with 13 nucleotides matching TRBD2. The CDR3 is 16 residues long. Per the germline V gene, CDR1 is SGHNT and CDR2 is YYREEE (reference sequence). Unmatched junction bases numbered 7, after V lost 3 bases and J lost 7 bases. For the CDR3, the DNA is TGTGCCAGCAGCTCCCCACTAGCGGGGGGGCTAAATGAGCAGTTCTTC. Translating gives CASSSPLAGGLNEQFF.